Listed below are T cell receptor beta chains from one sample, sequenced in a study of human T cells and chemical hapten exposure. TCRdb re-derived calls from the RACE reads in MiXCR, one entry per CDR3 protein. Here the sample spans some 52,000 distinct CDR3 sequences, roughly 11% being singletons. Sequences were derived from whole blood, sampled in connection with sensitization to the hapten diphenylcyclopropenone (DPC). The receptors were sampled from a woman aged 40 to 50 with alopecia areata. Some clones in this sample may be carry-over from other donors' samples. Both conserved end residues are part of each CDR3. The D gene is left open where the match is weak. Clone size is stated in some rows and not others, as once, few, many or a class when expanded.

V,J,size,D,length,DNA,CDR3
TRBV28,TRBJ2-3,NA,TRBD2,15,TGTGCCAGCAGTCCAGCGGGAGGGCTCACAGATACGCAGTATTTT,CASSPAGGLTDTQYF
TRBV5-6,TRBJ2-7,few,NA,13,TGTGCCAGCTCCTCGAGGGTAGGAGGCGAGCAGTACTTC,CASSSRVGGEQYF
TRBV4-1,TRBJ2-7,NA,NA,13,TGCGCCAGCAGCCAAGGACAGATGTACGAGCAGTACTTC,CASSQGQMYEQYF
TRBV28,TRBJ1-5,few,TRBD1,15,TGTGCCAGCAGTTTATGGGGCAGGGGGCTTCAGCCCCAGCATTTT,CASSLWGRGLQPQHF
TRBV9,TRBJ2-1,few,NA,14,TGTGCCAGCAGCCCATTGCGAAGGGGCAATGAGCAGTTCTTC,CASSPLRRGNEQFF
TRBV4-2,TRBJ1-1,NA,NA,13,TGTGCCAGCAGCCAAAAACTAAACACTGAAGCTTTCTTT,CASSQKLNTEAFF
TRBV28,TRBJ1-5,many,NA,13,TGTGCCAGCAGTTTAATGGGGAATCAGCCCCAGCATTTT,CASSLMGNQPQHF
TRBV18,TRBJ2-1,few,NA,15,TGTGCCAGCTCACCCGCCACACTGGGTTACGGAGAGCAGTTCTTC,CASSPATLGYGEQFF
TRBV20-1,TRBJ1-2,NA,NA,13,TGCAGTGCTAGTGGGTCAGGAGGGTCGGGCTACACCTTC,CSASGSGGSGYTF
TRBV10-1,TRBJ1-6,NA,NA,13,TGCGCCAGCAGTGGATTAAGAAATTCACCCCTCCACTTT,CASSGLRNSPLHF
TRBV7-6,TRBJ2-5,many,TRBD1,14,TGTGCCAGCAGCTTAGGGACAGGGAAAGAGACCCAGTACTTC,CASSLGTGKETQYF
TRBV7-9,TRBJ2-3,many,NA,14,TGTGCCAGCAGCTTAGAACAGGAGGAAGATACGCAGTATTTT,CASSLEQEEDTQYF
TRBV12-3/TRBV12-4,TRBJ2-3,few,TRBD2,13,TGTGCCAGCAGCCGGGGGGGAACGGGAACGCAGTATTTT,CASSRGGTGTQYF
TRBV28,TRBJ2-3,NA,TRBD1,15,TGTGCCAGCAGTTCGACAGGGGCCCCCACAGATACGCAGTATTTT,CASSSTGAPTDTQYF
TRBV11-2,TRBJ2-5,NA,TRBD1,15,TGTGTCAGCAGCTCATCCGGGACAGGGTCTAAGACCCAGTACTTC,CVSSSSGTGSKTQYF
TRBV4-1,TRBJ1-2,many,NA,17,TGCGCCAGCAGCCAAGATAGGGGTGCGGCCCGCGACTATGGCTACACCTTC,CASSQDRGAARDYGYTF
TRBV20-1,TRBJ2-1,few,TRBD2,13,TGCGCTCTAACTAGCGAATTTGGGTTAGAGCAGTTCTTC,CALTSEFGLEQFF
TRBV5-5,TRBJ1-2,many,TRBD1,15,TGTGCCAGCAGCCCCTCAACGACAGGGAACTATGGCTACACCTTC,CASSPSTTGNYGYTF
TRBV20-1,TRBJ2-7,few,TRBD2,14,TGCAGTGCAAAAACTCCACGGCCGGGGGGCGAGCAGTACTTC,CSAKTPRPGGEQYF
TRBV18,TRBJ1-4,NA,NA,16,TGTGCCAGCTCACCACCGAACCTGCCGCTTGGTGAAAAACTGTTTTTT,CASSPPNLPLGEKLFF
TRBV6-2/TRBV6-3,TRBJ1-1,many,NA,13,TGTGCCAGCAGTTTCAACAGCTACACTGAAGCTTTCTTT,CASSFNSYTEAFF
TRBV7-9,TRBJ2-4,few,NA,13,TGTGCCAGCAGCTCCCGGACTCAAAACATTCAGTACTTC,CASSSRTQNIQYF
TRBV5-1,TRBJ2-1,many,NA,13,TGCGCCAGCGCTTATGGACAGAACAATGAGCAGTTCTTC,CASAYGQNNEQFF
TRBV6-5,TRBJ2-7,NA,TRBD2,14,TGTGCCAGCAGTCTAGCGGAACCCACCTACGAGCAGTACTTC,CASSLAEPTYEQYF
TRBV7-9,TRBJ1-5,many,NA,12,TGTGCCAGCAGCACCAGGGGTCAGCCCCAGCATTTT,CASSTRGQPQHF
TRBV14,TRBJ2-7,few,NA,13,TGTGCCAGCAGCCAGGCCCACTTCCCTCGGCAGTACTTC,CASSQAHFPRQYF
TRBV3-1,TRBJ1-2,many,NA,13,TGTGCCAGCAGCCAGGAAGGCCCTCATGGCTACACCTTC,CASSQEGPHGYTF
TRBV18,TRBJ2-2,few,TRBD2,16,TGTGCCAGCTCACCACTTCCTAGCGGGGACACCGGGGAGCTGTTTTTT,CASSPLPSGDTGELFF
TRBV18,TRBJ1-3,many,NA,16,TGTGCCAGCTCCGCCGAGACAGCAGCCTCTGGAAACACCATATATTTT,CASSAETAASGNTIYF
TRBV5-1,TRBJ2-5,NA,NA,13,TGCGCCAGCAGCTTGGGGTTGAAAGAGACCCAGTACTTC,CASSLGLKETQYF
TRBV20-1,TRBJ2-7,many,NA,14,TGCAGTGCTAGAGCGCTCGGGGGTACCTACGAGCAGTACTTC,CSARALGGTYEQYF
TRBV14,TRBJ2-7,NA,TRBD1,14,TGTGCCAGCAGCCAGGACAGGGCATTCTCCGAGCAGTACTTC,CASSQDRAFSEQYF
TRBV28,TRBJ2-7,many,NA,19,TGTGCCAGCAGCGTTTCCCTTACAGCGCGGGGGCCCACCTCCTACGAGCAGTACTTC,CASSVSLTARGPTSYEQYF
TRBV12-3/TRBV12-4,TRBJ2-5,few,TRBD2,15,TGTGCCAGCAGAATAGGACTAGCGGGAAGAAAGACCCAGTACTTC,CASRIGLAGRKTQYF
TRBV20-1,TRBJ2-7,NA,TRBD2,13,TGCAGTGCCCTAGCGGCAAGCTCCTACGAGCAGTACTTC,CSALAASSYEQYF
TRBV29-1,TRBJ1-4,few,TRBD1,13,TGCAGCGTTGATGGACAGGGCGGTGAAAAACTGTTTTTT,CSVDGQGGEKLFF
TRBV29-1,TRBJ2-3,NA,TRBD2,15,TGCAGCTTCGCAGGTTTAGCGGGGGAGACAGATACGCAGTATTTT,CSFAGLAGETDTQYF
TRBV30,TRBJ1-2,many,NA,13,TGTGCCTGGAGTCTACACGGCCGCTATGGCTACACCTTC,CAWSLHGRYGYTF
TRBV3-1,TRBJ2-7,few,TRBD2,15,TGTGCCAGCAGCCTGACTAGCGGGAGGTATTGCGAGCAGTACTTC,CASSLTSGRYCEQYF
TRBV10-2,TRBJ2-7,NA,TRBD2,13,TGCGCCAGCTCCGGGACTAGCGGGGGGATTGAGTACTTC,CASSGTSGGIEYF
TRBV6-6,TRBJ1-1,few,NA,13,TGTGCCAGCAAGGGGGGGGAACATCGTGAAGCTTTCTTT,CASKGGEHREAFF
TRBV20-1,TRBJ2-5,many,TRBD2,15,TGCAGTGCTAGAGAAACCGGGAGGGCCGGGGAGACCCAGTACTTC,CSARETGRAGETQYF
TRBV11-2,TRBJ2-3,NA,NA,14,TGTGCCAGCAGCTTAGAAGGAATCACAGATACGCAGTATTTT,CASSLEGITDTQYF
TRBV28,TRBJ2-3,few,TRBD1,16,TGTGCCAGCTCCCAAGGGGGCGCCGGGAGCACAGATACGCAGTATTTT,CASSQGGAGSTDTQYF
TRBV28,TRBJ1-1,NA,NA,14,TGTGCCAGCAGTTTCCGGACAGCGAACACTGAAGCTTTCTTT,CASSFRTANTEAFF
TRBV28,TRBJ2-2,few,NA,13,TGTGCCAGCAGTCCCCTCGCGACCGGGGAGCTGTTTTTT,CASSPLATGELFF
TRBV7-8,TRBJ2-3,NA,TRBD2,15,TGTGCCAGCAGCCAGAATAGCGGGGGGGCAGATACGCAGTATTTT,CASSQNSGGADTQYF
TRBV7-9,TRBJ2-1,many,NA,12,TGTGCCAGCAGCCCACCAGGGACTGAGCAGTTCTTC,CASSPPGTEQFF
TRBV7-2,TRBJ2-3,many,TRBD2,16,TGTGCCAGCAGCTTGGCCAGCGGGGGAGGGGCAGATACGCAGTATTTT,CASSLASGGGADTQYF
TRBV5-1,TRBJ1-4,many,NA,13,TGCGCCAGCAGCTTGGGGGCTGTCGAAAAACTGTTTTTT,CASSLGAVEKLFF
TRBV2,TRBJ2-2,many,TRBD2,14,TGTGCCAGCAAGGGACTAGCGGGAGCCGGGGAGCTGTTTTTT,CASKGLAGAGELFF
TRBV6-1,TRBJ1-4,many,NA,13,TGTGCCAGCATCCTGGGGGGAAATGAAAAACTGTTTTTT,CASILGGNEKLFF
TRBV7-9,TRBJ2-1,few,NA,16,TGTGCCAGCAGCCCTGGAACAGGGTTCTCCTACAATGAGCAGTTCTTC,CASSPGTGFSYNEQFF
TRBV12-5,TRBJ1-2,few,TRBD1,14,TGTGCTAGTGGACCCCACAGGGGCGGGTATGGCTACACCTTC,CASGPHRGGYGYTF